This entry is about one TCR beta chain. Here immunoSEQ multiplex PCR was the method, and the copy in TCRdb shows in-frame clones only, minus some. In the table there are fewer than 200,000 clones, around 92% of which are singletons. This sample was included in a study of T cell responses to AZD1222 COVID-19 vaccine. This TCR came from an adult in good health. The sample was peripheral blood, taken on day 0 of AZD1222 vaccination.

Here the CDR3 DNA reads TGTGCCAGCAGCTTAGATTGGACAATTCGCTCAGATACGCAGTATTTT. As protein: CASSLDWTIRSDTQYF. The genes are TRBV11-2 and TRBJ2-3; D may be TRBD1 (5 bases). Between the trimmed V and J ends, which lost 0 bases and 4 bases, there was a span of 14 bases. CDR1 is SGHAT and CDR2 is FQNNGV in the germline V gene. This CDR3 spans 16 amino acids.